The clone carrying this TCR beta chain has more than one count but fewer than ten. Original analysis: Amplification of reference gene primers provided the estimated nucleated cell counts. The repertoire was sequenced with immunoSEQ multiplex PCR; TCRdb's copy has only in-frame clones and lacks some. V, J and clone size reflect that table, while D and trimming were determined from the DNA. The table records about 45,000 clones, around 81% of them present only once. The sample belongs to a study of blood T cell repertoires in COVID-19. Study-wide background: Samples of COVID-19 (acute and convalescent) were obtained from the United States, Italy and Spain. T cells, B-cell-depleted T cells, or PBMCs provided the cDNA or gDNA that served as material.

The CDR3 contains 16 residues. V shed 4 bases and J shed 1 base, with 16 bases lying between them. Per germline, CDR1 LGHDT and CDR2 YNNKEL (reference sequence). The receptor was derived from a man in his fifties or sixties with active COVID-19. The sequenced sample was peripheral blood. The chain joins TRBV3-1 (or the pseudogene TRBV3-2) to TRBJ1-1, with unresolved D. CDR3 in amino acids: CASSPSQRAKNTEAFF. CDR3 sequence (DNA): TGTGCCAGCAGCCCTTCTCAAAGAGCTAAGAACACTGAAGCTTTCTTT.